The 2 T cell receptor beta chains below were found in one sample sequenced in a study of spatial heterogeneity in lung cancer. General study results and limits: Tumor mutation counts were tracked by expanded intratumoral alpha and beta TCR counts.

Time point in this sample: sample taken at primary tumor resection. No antigen is known for these receptors. TCRdb analysed the 5' RACE reads with MiXCR anew, one entry per CDR3 protein. The data show about 1,300 distinct CDR3 sequences, 4.9% seen once. The specimen comprised lung tumor tissue, sampled at surgery. Receptor source: a male donor with early-stage non-small cell lung cancer.

Note on this clonotype: This may be a read error, as it is one base from a much larger clone. This chain links TRBV2 with TRBJ2-3, with 7 nucleotides matching TRBD1. V gave up 10 bases and J gave up 0 bases; unmatched junction bases: 7. The germline CDR1 and CDR2 sequences are SNHLY and FYNNEI. This CDR3 is 14 amino acids long. The CDR3 nucleotides are TGTGCCAACATGCCGGGACAGAGCACAGATACGCAGTATTTT. This codes for CANMPGQSTDTQYF. Looking up the rest from reference TRBV2 and TRBJ2-3 gives the full variable domain: EPEVTQTPSHQVTQMGQEVILRCVPISNHLYFYWYRQILGQKVEFLVSFYNNEISEKSEIFDDQFSVERPDGSNFTLKIRSTKLEDSAMYFCANMPGQSTDTQYFGPGTRLTVL.

This chain joins TRBV27 and TRBJ1-1, with a tentative D call TRBD1 (5 bases). V lost 3 bases to trimming and J lost 2 bases, with 10 bases between them. The germline CDR1 and CDR2 sequences are MNHEY and SMNVEV (reference sequence). CDR3 size: 14 residues. In DNA form, the CDR3 reads TGTGCCAGCAGTTTGGGCGACAGTAACACTGAAGCTTTCTTT. It is translated as CASSLGDSNTEAFF.